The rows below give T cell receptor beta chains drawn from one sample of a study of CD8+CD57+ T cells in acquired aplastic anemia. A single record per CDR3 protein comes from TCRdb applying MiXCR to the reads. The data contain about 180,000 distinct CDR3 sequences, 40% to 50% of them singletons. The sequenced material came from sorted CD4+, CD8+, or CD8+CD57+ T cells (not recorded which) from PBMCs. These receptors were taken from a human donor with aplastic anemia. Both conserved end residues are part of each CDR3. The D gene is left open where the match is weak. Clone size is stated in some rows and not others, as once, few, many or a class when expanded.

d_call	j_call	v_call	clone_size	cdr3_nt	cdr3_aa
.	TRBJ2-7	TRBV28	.	TGTGCCAGCAGTTCGACGACACCGAGGAACCACGAGCAGTACTTC	CASSSTTPRNHEQYF
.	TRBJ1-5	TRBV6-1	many	TGTGCCAGCAGGTGGGAGGCCCCATCCTATCAGCCCCAGCATTTT	CASRWEAPSYQPQHF
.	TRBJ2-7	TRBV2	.	TGTGCCGCCCAGACCCAAGCGGGGGACAGCTACGAGCGGTACTTC	CAAQTQAGDSYERYF
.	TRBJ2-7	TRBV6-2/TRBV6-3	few	TGTGCCAGCAGTTACTCGATGGGCCAGGACGAGCAGTACTTC	CASSYSMGQDEQYF
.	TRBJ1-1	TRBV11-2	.	TGCGCCGGCAGTCCGTTCACTGAAGCTTTCTTT	CAGSPFTEAFF
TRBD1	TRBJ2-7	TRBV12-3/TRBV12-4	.	TGTGCCAGCAGTTTATCACAGGGGATCTACGAGCAGTACTTC	CASSLSQGIYEQYF
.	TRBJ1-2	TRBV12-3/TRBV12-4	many	TGTGCCAGCAGTAGACGGGCCAGGGAAGGCTACACCTTC	CASSRRAREGYTF
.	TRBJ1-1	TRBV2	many	TGTGCCAGCCACAGCTGGGCGGAAACTGAAGCTTTCTTT	CASHSWAETEAFF
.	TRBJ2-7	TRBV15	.	TGTGCCACCAGCAGTGAAGCAGGCCTCTACGAGCAGTACTTC	CATSSEAGLYEQYF
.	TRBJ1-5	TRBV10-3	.	TGTGCCATCAGTGAGTCGGCAGGGAGCGAAAATCAGCCCCAGCATTTT	CAISESAGSENQPQHF
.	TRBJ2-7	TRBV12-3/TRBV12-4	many	TGTGCCAGCAGTCCTACTCTACTAGAGCGCGAGCAGTACTTC	CASSPTLLEREQYF
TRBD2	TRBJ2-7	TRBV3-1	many	TGTGCCAGCAGCCTGACTAGCGGGAGTACTACGGGGCAGTACTTC	CASSLTSGSTTGQYF
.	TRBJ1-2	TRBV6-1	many	TGTGCCAGCAGTCCTGACAGGAATTTTTACGGCTACACCTTC	CASSPDRNFYGYTF
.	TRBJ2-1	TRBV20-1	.	TGCAGTGCTGGCGAAGGAGGGGGCCCCTACAATGAGCAGTTCTTC	CSAGEGGGPYNEQFF
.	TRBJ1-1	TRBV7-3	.	TGTGCCAGCAGCTCTGGACGCGCGACTGAAGCTTTCTTT	CASSSGRATEAFF
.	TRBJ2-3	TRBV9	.	TGTGCCAGCAGCGTAGCCCTCTTAGATACGCAGTATTTT	CASSVALLDTQYF
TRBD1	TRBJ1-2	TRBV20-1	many	TGCAGTGCTAGGCGCGGGGGGACAGGGTTACTTTTTGGCTACACCTTC	CSARRGGTGLLFGYTF
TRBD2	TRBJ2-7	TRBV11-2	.	TGTGCCAGCAGCCCCCGAGCGGGGGGCAGCTCCTACGAGCAGTACTTC	CASSPRAGGSSYEQYF
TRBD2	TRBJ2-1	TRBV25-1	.	TGTGCCAGCAGTGATCTTTGGGGACTAGCGGGAGACAATGAGCAGTTCTTC	CASSDLWGLAGDNEQFF
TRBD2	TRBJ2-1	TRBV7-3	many	TGTGCCAGCAGCCGCCCGGGGGGCAATGAGCAGTTCTTC	CASSRPGGNEQFF
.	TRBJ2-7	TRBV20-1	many	TGCAGTGCTAGGTGGCGGGCGGCTGCCTACGAGCAGTACTTC	CSARWRAAAYEQYF
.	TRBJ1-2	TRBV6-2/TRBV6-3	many	TGTGCCAGCACTGGGTCAGCTTATGGCTACACCTTC	CASTGSAYGYTF
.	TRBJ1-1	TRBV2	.	TGTGCCAGCAGTCCCAGGACTGAAGCTTTCTTT	CASSPRTEAFF
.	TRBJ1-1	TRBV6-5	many	TGTGCCAGCAGAGATCCTGAGGCTGAAGCTTTCTTT	CASRDPEAEAFF
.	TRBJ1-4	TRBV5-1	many	TGCGCCAGCAGCTTGGCCGGGGGGGACGAAAAACTGTTTTTT	CASSLAGGDEKLFF
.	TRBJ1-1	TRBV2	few	TGTGCCAGCAGTGAAGAATTGGGGTACACTGAAGCTTTCTTT	CASSEELGYTEAFF
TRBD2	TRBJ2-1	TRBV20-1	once	TGCAGTGCCCCGGTCATCGGGAGGAACAATGAGCAGTTCTTC	CSAPVIGRNNEQFF
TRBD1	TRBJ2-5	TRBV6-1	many	TGTGCCAGCATGACCGGGACAGGGTATGCCAGGGAGACCCAGTACTTC	CASMTGTGYARETQYF
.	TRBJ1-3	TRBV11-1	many	TGTGCCAGCAGCCTCCTAGTTGAGCGGGCTGGAAACACCATATATTTT	CASSLLVERAGNTIYF
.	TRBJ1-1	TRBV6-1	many	TGTGCCAGCAGTGAAAGGACAAGCAACACTGAAGCTTTCTTT	CASSERTSNTEAFF
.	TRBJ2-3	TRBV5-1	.	TGCGCCAGCAGCTTGCTGCAGGGCTCTAGCACAGATACGCAGTATTTT	CASSLLQGSSTDTQYF
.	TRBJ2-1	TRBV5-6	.	TGTGCCAGCAGCTTGGGGGGTTTAGGGGACAATGAGCAGTTCTTC	CASSLGGLGDNEQFF
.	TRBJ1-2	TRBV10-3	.	TGTGCCATCAGGGAAGCTGGGTGGAAGGCTATGCGCTACACCTTC	CAIREAGWKAMRYTF
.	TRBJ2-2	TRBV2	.	TGTGCCAGCAGCTTAACTCCGGTAAACACCGGGGAGCTGTTTTTT	CASSLTPVNTGELFF
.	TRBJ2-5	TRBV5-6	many	TGTGCCAGCAGCTCGCGGGAGACCCAGTACTTC	CASSSRETQYF
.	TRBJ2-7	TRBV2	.	TGTGCCAGCAGTGGCAACTACGAGCAGTACTTC	CASSGNYEQYF
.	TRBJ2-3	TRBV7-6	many	TGTGCCAGCAGTCTCGGGGTGGGCGGGGGCACAGATACGCAGTATTTT	CASSLGVGGGTDTQYF
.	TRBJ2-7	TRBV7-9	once	TGTGCCAGCAGCTTATGGGGGGCCGAGCAGTACTTC	CASSLWGAEQYF
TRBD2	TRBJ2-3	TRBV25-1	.	TGTGCCAGCAGTGGCCGGGGGGTCGGAGATACGCAGTATTTT	CASSGRGVGDTQYF
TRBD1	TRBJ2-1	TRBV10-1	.	TGCGCCAGCAGTGAGTCGAACAGGGGGAGGCAGTTCTTC	CASSESNRGRQFF
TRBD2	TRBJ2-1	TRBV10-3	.	TGTGCCATCGGCCGGGGGGATGTTGAGCAGTTCTTC	CAIGRGDVEQFF